One and the same sample provided the 18 T cell receptor beta chains below, sequenced in a study of beta chain features in type 1 diabetes. No antigen is known for these receptors. Overall study findings and caveats: Significant though moderate, a shortening of TCRB CDR3s appeared in all four CD4+ subsets of Type 1 diabetes patients.

The whole isolated RNA underwent reverse transcription, so sequencing captured expressed TCRB transcripts. Assay used: immunoSEQ multiplex PCR; TCRdb lists only in-frame clones, some missing. There are roughly 150,000 clones in the sample; 7.5% to 9.5% occur only once, and 0.54% lies in the top ten. Sequencing used central memory CD4+ T cells from blood. Receptors originate from a woman younger than 35 with type 1 diabetes.

The table lists this clone with a few counts. The CDR3 sequence is CASSTAGGPYNEQFF. CDR3 DNA: TGTGCCAGCAGTACAGCGGGAGGGCCTTACAATGAGCAGTTCTTC. The chain joins TRBV6-5 to TRBJ2-1; 10 bases align to TRBD2. Trimming took 5 bases from V and 4 from J; bases not matched to a gene: 5. There are 15 residues in the CDR3. Looked up from germline, CDR1 is MNHEY and CDR2 is SVGAGI.

The rearrangement uses TRBV4-1 and TRBJ2-1; 9 bases map to TRBD2. CDR1 and CDR2 (germline): MGHRA, YSYEKL. This CDR3 spans 14 amino acids. Germline trimming cut 6 bases from V and 10 bases from J; bases unmatched to any gene: 10. Here the CDR3 reads CASRFGGRAGEQFF. CDR3 in DNA: TGCGCCAGCAGATTTGGCGGGAGGGCAGGAGAGCAGTTCTTC.

This clone was seen more than once but under ten times. The rearrangement joins TRBV10-3 to TRBJ1-1; 9 bases are a match to TRBD1. The CDR3 is made up of 15 amino acids. Germline CDR1 and CDR2: ENHRY and SYGVKD. V lost 3 bases and J lost 4; bases outside the gene matches: 6. The CDR3 bases are TGTGCCATCAGTGACATGAGACAGGGGGGCACTGAAGCTTTCTTT. It translates to CAISDMRQGGTEAFF.

This clone was seen more than once but under ten times. The chain employs TRBV5-4 and TRBJ2-1; D is ambiguous. The CDR3 covers 12 residues. The germline gives CDR1 SGHNT, CDR2 YYREEE (reference sequence). The V gene lost 3 bases and the J gene lost 2 bases, with 3 bases spanning the gap. CDR3 sequence (DNA): TGTGCCAGCAGCTCGGCCTACAATGAGCAGTTCTTC. This codes for CASSSAYNEQFF.

The rearrangement joins TRBV5-4 to TRBJ2-4; 9 nucleotides match TRBD1. V was clipped by 7 bases and J by 1 base; unmatched bases: 9. Germline values: CDR1 SGHNT, CDR2 YYREEE (reference sequence). The CDR3 runs 16 residues. CDR3 sequence (DNA): TGTGCCAGCGGGACACAGGGGGCCCTGGCCAAAAACATTCAGTACTTC. This translates into CASGTQGALAKNIQYF.

V is TRBV2 and J is TRBJ2-3; D call uncertain. Trimming shortened V by 2 bases and J by 4 bases, and 13 bases separated the two germline ends. The CDR3 totals 15 residues. Germline CDR1 SNHLY, CDR2 FYNNEI. CDR3 nucleotides: TGTGCCAGCAGTGAATCCGTTGGCTTCGCAGATACGCAGTATTTT. It is translated as CASSESVGFADTQYF.

This clone came up a few times. V is TRBV7-9 and J is TRBJ1-2, with 8 bases matching TRBD1. CDR1 is SEHNR and CDR2 is FQNEAQ in the germline V gene (reference sequence). The CDR3 consists of 14 residues. The J segment lost 8 bases and the V segment lost 1 base, leaving 6 bases of the junction unmatched. This CDR3 is CASSLEGRGPGYTF. As DNA, the CDR3 is TGTGCCAGCAGCTTAGAAGGCAGGGGGCCCGGCTACACCTTC. The entire variable domain, with the rest obtained from reference TRBV7-9 and TRBJ1-2, is as follows: DTGVSQNPRHKITKRGQNVTFRCDPISEHNRLYWYRQTLGQGPEFLTYFQNEAQLEKSRLLSDRFSAERPKGSFSTLEIQRTEQGDSAMYLCASSLEGRGPGYTFGSGTRLTVV.

There are a few counts of this clone. The V and J genes are TRBV4-3 and TRBJ2-7; 8 nucleotides agree with TRBD2. V lost 0 bases and J lost 7; bases outside the gene matches: 8. The CDR3 extends over 15 amino acids. Germline values: CDR1 LGHNA, CDR2 YSLEER. Here the CDR3 reads CASSQDRRGAGEQYF. CDR3 in DNA: TGCGCCAGCAGCCAAGACAGGCGGGGGGCCGGTGAGCAGTACTTC.

The chain uses TRBV4-1 and TRBJ2-2, with a weak D call TRBD2 (5 bases). There are 16 residues in the CDR3. Deletions cut 1 base from V and 6 bases from J, with 15 bases between. Germline-derived CDR1 and CDR2 are MGHRA and YSYEKL. The CDR3 here is CASSQGADLMAGELFF. The CDR3 DNA reads TGCGCCAGCAGCCAAGGTGCGGACTTGATGGCCGGGGAGCTGTTTTTT.

The V and J genes are TRBV20-1 and TRBJ2-7; D remains unclear. V was pared by 6 bases and J by 5 bases, with 8 bases between. The length of the CDR3 is 10 residues. Germline V gene lookup returns CDR1 DFQATT and CDR2 SNEGSKA (reference sequence). The CDR3 coding sequence is TGCAGTGCCAACTTCCACGAGCAGTACTTC. Translation gives CSANFHEQYF.

There are a few counts of this clone. J is TRBJ2-3 and V is TRBV5-6, with 10 bases matching TRBD2. CDR3 length: 15 amino acids. After removal of 4 bases from V and 4 bases from J, the junction contained 6 bases not matched to a gene. Germline CDR1 is SGHDT and CDR2 is YYEEEE. The CDR3 DNA reads as TGTGCCAGCAGCCTCCTAGCGGGAGCTGCAGATACGCAGTATTTT. Amino acid sequence: CASSLLAGAADTQYF.

The V call is TRBV25-1, the J call TRBJ2-5; 7 bases match TRBD1. The CDR3 totals 15 residues. Germline trimming cut 5 bases from V and 2 bases from J; bases unmatched to any gene: 8. Germline V gene data show CDR1 as MGHDK and CDR2 as SYGVNS. The CDR3 bases are TGTGCCAGCAGTCACCGACAGGGAAGTCAAGAGACCCAGTACTTC. Protein: CASSHRQGSQETQYF.

As concerns this clone: The same CDR3 arises from other DNA sequences in this sample as well. The V gene is TRBV11-2, the J gene TRBJ2-1; a possible D gene is TRBD2 (5 bases). The CDR3 is 14 amino acids. CDR1 is SGHAT and CDR2 is FQNNGV in the germline V gene. The ends were cut back, 5 bases at V and 8 bases at J, with 16 bases in the middle. The CDR3 sequence is CASSLSGGRHEQFF. CDR3 sequence (DNA): TGTGCCAGCAGCCTATCCGGAGGCAGGCATGAGCAGTTCTTC. Supplemented by reference TRBV11-2 and TRBJ2-1, the full variable domain reads EAGVAQSPRYKIIEKRQSVAFWCNPISGHATLYWYQQILGQGPKLLIQFQNNGVVDDSQLPKDRFSAERLKGVDSTLKIQPAKLEDSAVYLCASSLSGGRHEQFFGPGTRLTVL.

The CDR3 sequence: CASSTRDRGLYEQYF. The CDR3 region has the DNA TGTGCCAGCAGCACCCGGGACAGGGGGCTTTACGAGCAGTACTTC. The chain combines TRBV21-1 with TRBJ2-7; TRBD1, the table's D call, lacks a check against the DNA. TRBV21-1 represents a pseudogene. CDR3 length equals 15 residues.

The DNA for the CDR3 is TGCGCCAGCAGCCAAGGGGCAGAGGGACAGAATAATGAAAAACTGTTTTTT. It encodes CASSQGAEGQNNEKLFF. The chain is built from TRBV4-3 and TRBJ1-4, with 7 bases lining up with TRBD1. Per germline, CDR1 LGHNA and CDR2 YSLEER. This CDR3 spans 17 amino acids. V shed 1 base and J 4 bases; nucleotides not matched to a gene: 9.

This clone was detected only a few times. The chain joins TRBV6-6 to TRBJ2-7; a possible D gene is TRBD1 (6 bases). CDR1 is MNHNY, CDR2 SVGAGI, per germline (reference sequence). The CDR3 extends over 15 amino acids. V lost 5 bases and J 5 bases, leaving 19 bases between the germline ends. CDR3 DNA: TGTGCCAGCAGTAACCGCCACAGGGTTTGGGACGAGCAGTACTTC. The encoded protein is CASSNRHRVWDEQYF.

Only a few counts were recorded for this clone. The V and J genes are TRBV7-2 and TRBJ2-3, with 11 bases fitting TRBD2. The CDR3 has 17 residues. The V segment lost 1 base and the J segment 4 bases; nucleotides outside the gene matches: 7. Germline V gives CDR1 SGHTA, CDR2 FQGNSA. The CDR3 is CASSLVAGGRRADTQYF. In nucleotides, the CDR3 is TGTGCCAGCAGCTTAGTAGCGGGGGGGCGAAGGGCAGATACGCAGTATTTT.

CDR3 bases: TGTGCCAGCATCGGACAGGGCTACACCGGGGAGCTGTTTTTT. The encoded protein is CASIGQGYTGELFF. The chain recombines TRBV2 with TRBJ2-2; 8 positions match TRBD1. The germline gives CDR1 SNHLY, CDR2 FYNNEI. The CDR3 is made up of 14 amino acids. The ends lost 7 bases at V and 3 bases at J; junction bases unmatched: 4.